This passage covers 17 T cell receptor beta chains from one sample sequenced in a study of T-cell reconstitution after alpha-beta-depleted transplantation in children. Preparation of the TCRbeta library involved a method that used unique molecular identifiers. Each CDR3 protein gets one entry after TCRdb re-called the PCR reads with MiXCR. The top ten clones hold around 30% of a sample with about 980,000 distinct CDR3 sequences, about 29% of them seen once. The sample in question was PBMCs, mostly from graft donor cells, obtained 360 days after TCRalphabeta/CD19-depleted stem cell transplant. The receptor source for this set is a boy under two years old who had a stem cell transplant for SCID, so the T cells may come from the graft donor.

This clonotype has a handful of counts. V is TRBV20-1 and J is TRBJ2-5; 9 bases line up with TRBD2. Losses at the gene ends were 6 bases for V and 5 bases for J; bases not matched to a gene: 4. The CDR3 is 12 residues long. CDR1 is DFQATT, CDR2 SNEGSKA, per germline (reference sequence). CDR3 coding DNA: TGCAGTGCGCTAGCGGGGATGGAGACCCAGTACTTC. It encodes CSALAGMETQYF.

This clonotype was found a few times. The rearrangement links TRBV20-1 to TRBJ2-7; possibly TRBD2 for D (5 bases). Germline lookup yields CDR1 DFQATT and CDR2 SNEGSKA (reference sequence). The CDR3 runs to 11 residues. The V end lost 6 bases, the J end lost 1 base, and 7 bases lay between the germline ends. The CDR3 DNA sequence: TGCAGTGCACAGCGGTCCTACGAGCAGTACTTC. Its protein product is CSAQRSYEQYF.

This clonotype has more than one count but fewer than ten. This chain joins TRBV4-3 and TRBJ1-4; no clear D. Trimming took off 0 bases at V and 7 bases at J, with 15 bases between the two ends. The CDR3 contains 16 residues. Germline V CDR1 and CDR2: LGHNA, YSLEER. CDR3 amino acids: CASSQDTGRDFEKLFF. Here the CDR3 DNA reads TGCGCCAGCAGCCAAGATACCGGCAGAGATTTTGAAAAACTGTTTTTT.

The chain has TRBV23-1 and TRBJ2-1, with 7 bases fitting TRBD1. TRBV23-1 qualifies as an ORF whose function is uncertain. The CDR3 has 16 amino acids. V trimming: 7 bases; J trimming: 0 bases; junction bases outside the gene matches: 9. This CDR3 is CASTQGTASSYNEQFF. The CDR3 DNA follows: TGCGCCAGCACCCAAGGGACAGCTAGCTCCTACAATGAGCAGTTCTTC.

The genes are TRBV14 and TRBJ2-3; 9 bases agree with TRBD2. The CDR3 runs to 17 residues. Trimming cost V 2 bases and J 0 bases; bases outside gene matches: 6. CDR1 and CDR2 from the germline V gene are SGHDN and FVKESK. CDR3 residues: CASSQSVAGASTDTQYF. DNA for the CDR3: TGTGCCAGCAGCCAATCTGTAGCGGGGGCTAGCACAGATACGCAGTATTTT. Full variable domain (outside the CDR3, taken from reference TRBV14 and TRBJ2-3): EAGVTQFPSHSVIEKGQTVTLRCDPISGHDNLYWYRRVMGKEIKFLLHFVKESKQDESGMPNNRFLAERTGGTYSTLKVQPAELEDSGVYFCASSQSVAGASTDTQYFGPGTRLTVL.

This clonotype turned up a few times. The V gene is TRBV4-3, the J gene TRBJ2-3, with D possibly matching TRBD2 (7 bases). Germline values: CDR1 LGHNA, CDR2 YSLEER. V lost 4 bases to trimming and J lost 6 bases, with 29 bases between them. This CDR3 contains 19 residues. The CDR3 loop reads CASSLIFPVGASGRDTQYF. As DNA, the CDR3 is TGCGCCAGCAGCCTAATTTTTCCGGTGGGGGCTAGCGGCAGGGATACGCAGTATTTT.

The chain uses TRBV12-3 or TRBV12-4 and TRBJ2-1; D tentatively reads TRBD1 or TRBD2 (5 bases each). This CDR3 comprises 16 residues. V dropped 3 bases and J dropped 4 bases, with 16 bases sitting between them. CDR3: CASSLTGPTLYNEQFF. For the CDR3, the DNA is TGTGCCAGCAGTTTGACGGGACCCACACTTTACAATGAGCAGTTCTTC.

This clonotype has more than one count but fewer than ten. CDR3 sequence (DNA): TGCGCCAGCAAGTCGAGGGGCGCCATAGCAGATACGCAGTATTTT. This codes for CASKSRGAIADTQYF. V and J are TRBV5-1 and TRBJ2-3; D assignment may be TRBD1 or TRBD2 (5 bases each). Germline loops: CDR1 SGHRS, CDR2 YFSETQ. The CDR3 covers 15 residues. V dropped 6 bases and J dropped 4 bases, with 18 bases sitting between them.

There are a few counts of this clonotype. This sequence joins TRBV11-1 and TRBJ2-1; 11 bases line up with TRBD2. Germline V gene data show CDR1 as SGHAT and CDR2 as FQDESV (reference sequence). CDR3 length equals 18 residues. The V gene end was trimmed by 0 bases and the J gene end by 5 bases; junction bases not matched to a gene: 9. The DNA of the CDR3 is TGTGCCAGCAGCTTAGCGCTACGGTCTAGCGGGGGGCACAATGAGCAGTTCTTC. Translation: CASSLALRSSGGHNEQFF.

This clonotype was seen a handful of times. This sequence joins TRBV5-5 and TRBJ1-1; no reliable D call. Germline CDR1 SGHKS, CDR2 YYEKEE (reference sequence). CDR3 length: 15 amino acids. The V and J ends lost 4 bases and 11 bases respectively, with 24 bases between them. DNA for the CDR3: TGTGCCAGCAGCCTTTCCGGGCAGGCCGCTGGAGTGGCTTTCTTT. As protein: CASSLSGQAAGVAFF.

The chain has TRBV29-1 and TRBJ1-2, with D maybe TRBD1 (5 bases). V was trimmed by 4 bases and J by 4 bases, leaving 19 bases between them. Looked up from germline, CDR1 is SQVTM and CDR2 is ANQGSEA. The CDR3 has 15 residues. CDR3 nucleotide sequence: TGCAGCGTTGCCTTAATCGCGGGGCCGAGCTATGGCTACACCTTC. Translating gives CSVALIAGPSYGYTF.

The chain recombines TRBV5-8 with TRBJ1-5; D unresolved. Germline CDR1 is SGHTS and CDR2 is YDEGEE. This CDR3 is 16 amino acids long. Trimming stripped 1 base from V and 2 bases from J, with 13 bases between. DNA of the CDR3: TGTGCCAGCAGCTTGTATGGCAGTAGGGGCAATCAGCCCCAGCATTTT. The encoded protein is CASSLYGSRGNQPQHF.

The V call is TRBV6-1, the J call TRBJ2-2; 14 positions match TRBD2. The ends lost 6 bases at V and 4 bases at J; junction bases unmatched: 4. The CDR3 spans 16 residues. Germline-derived CDR1 and CDR2 are MNHNS and SASEGT. CDR3 region: CASSRLAGGRTGELFF. CDR3 DNA sequence: TGTGCCAGCAGCCGACTAGCGGGGGGGCGCACCGGGGAGCTGTTTTTT.

The chain combines TRBV29-1 with TRBJ1-1, with a tentative D call TRBD1 (5 bases). The V gene lost 4 bases and the J gene lost 7 bases, with 13 bases spanning the gap. The CDR3 runs to 12 residues. Per the germline V gene, CDR1 is SQVTM and CDR2 is ANQGSEA. CDR3 region: CSVGDDSLEAFF. The CDR3 region has the DNA TGCAGCGTTGGGGATGACAGTCTTGAAGCTTTCTTT.

This rearrangement joins TRBV6-1 to TRBJ2-7; D is possibly TRBD1 (6 bases). Germline CDR1 reads MNHNS; CDR2 reads SASEGT. The ends were cut back, 5 bases at V and 4 bases at J, with 12 bases in the middle. This CDR3 is 13 amino acids long. The CDR3, as DNA: TGTGCCAGCAGTAAACTTCAGGGGTACGAGCAGTACTTC. This sequence encodes CASSKLQGYEQYF.

This clonotype has more than one count but fewer than ten. V is TRBV9 and J is TRBJ1-2, with D unresolved. The CDR3 extends over 14 amino acids. Germline lookup yields CDR1 SGDLS and CDR2 YYNGEE. With 0 bases removed from V and 5 bases from J, the gap between germline ends came to 11 bases. In DNA form, the CDR3 reads TGTGCCAGCAGCGTAGGCCAGGCGCCTTATGGCTACACCTTC. Translation gives CASSVGQAPYGYTF. The complete variable domain, with remaining parts taken from reference TRBV9 and TRBJ1-2, reads DSGVTQTPKHLITATGQRVTLRCSPRSGDLSVYWYQQSLDQGLQFLIQYYNGEERAKGNILERFSAQQFPDLHSELNLSSLELGDSALYFCASSVGQAPYGYTFGSGTRLTVV.

This clonotype was recorded a few times. The rearrangement uses TRBV28 and TRBJ1-4; no reliable D call. The germline V gene has CDR1 MDHEN and CDR2 SYDVKM. This CDR3 is built from 15 residues. With 4 bases removed from V and 4 bases from J, the gap between germline ends came to 13 bases. DNA of the CDR3: TGTGCCAGCAGTTCCACCCAGGCCTTTAATGAAAAACTGTTTTTT. Protein product: CASSSTQAFNEKLFF.